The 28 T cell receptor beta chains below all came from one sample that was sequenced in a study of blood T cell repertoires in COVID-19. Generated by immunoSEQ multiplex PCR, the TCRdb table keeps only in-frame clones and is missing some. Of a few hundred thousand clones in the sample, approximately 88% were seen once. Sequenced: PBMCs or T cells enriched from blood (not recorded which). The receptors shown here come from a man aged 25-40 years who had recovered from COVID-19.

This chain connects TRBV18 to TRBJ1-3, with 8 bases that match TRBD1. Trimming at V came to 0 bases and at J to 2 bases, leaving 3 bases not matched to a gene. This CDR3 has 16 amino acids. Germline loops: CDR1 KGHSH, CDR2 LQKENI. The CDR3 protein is CASSPPQGATGNTIYF. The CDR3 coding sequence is TGTGCCAGCTCACCACCGCAGGGGGCAACTGGAAACACCATATATTTT.

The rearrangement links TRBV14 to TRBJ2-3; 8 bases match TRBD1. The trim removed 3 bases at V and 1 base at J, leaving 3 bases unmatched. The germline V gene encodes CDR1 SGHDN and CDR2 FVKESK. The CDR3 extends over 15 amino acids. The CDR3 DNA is TGTGCCAGCAGCCAGCCGGGACAGGGCACAGATACGCAGTATTTT. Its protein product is CASSQPGQGTDTQYF.

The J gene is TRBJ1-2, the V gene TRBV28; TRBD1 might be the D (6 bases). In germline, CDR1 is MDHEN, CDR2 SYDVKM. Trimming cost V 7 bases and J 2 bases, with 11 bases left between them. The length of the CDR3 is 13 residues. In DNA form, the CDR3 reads TGTGCCAGCATTATGACAGGAAACTATGGCTACACCTTC. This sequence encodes CASIMTGNYGYTF.

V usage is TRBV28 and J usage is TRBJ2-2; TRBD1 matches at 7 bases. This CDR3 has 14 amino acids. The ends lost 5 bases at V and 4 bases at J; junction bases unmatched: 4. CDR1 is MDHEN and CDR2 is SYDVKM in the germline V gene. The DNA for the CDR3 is TGTGCCAGCAGTACTCACAGGGGCACCGGGGAGCTGTTTTTT. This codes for CASSTHRGTGELFF.

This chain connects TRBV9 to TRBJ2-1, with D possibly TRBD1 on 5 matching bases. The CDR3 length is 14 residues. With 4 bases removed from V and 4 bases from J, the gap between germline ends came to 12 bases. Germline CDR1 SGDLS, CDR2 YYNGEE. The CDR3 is CASSNMGRYNEQFF. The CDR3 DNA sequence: TGTGCCAGCAGCAATATGGGGCGGTACAATGAGCAGTTCTTC.

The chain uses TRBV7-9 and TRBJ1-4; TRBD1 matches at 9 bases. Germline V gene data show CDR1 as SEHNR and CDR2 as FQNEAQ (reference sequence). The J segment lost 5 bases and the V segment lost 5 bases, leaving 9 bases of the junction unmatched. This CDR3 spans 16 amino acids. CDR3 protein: CASSTKRDRANEKLFF. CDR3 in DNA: TGTGCCAGCAGCACAAAGAGGGACAGGGCAAATGAAAAACTGTTTTTT.

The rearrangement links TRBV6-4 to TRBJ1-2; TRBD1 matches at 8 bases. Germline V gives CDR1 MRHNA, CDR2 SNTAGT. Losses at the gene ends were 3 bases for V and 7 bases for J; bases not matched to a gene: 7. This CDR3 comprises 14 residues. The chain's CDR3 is CASSEQGAKGGYTF. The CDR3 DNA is TGTGCCAGCAGTGAGCAGGGGGCAAAGGGTGGCTACACCTTC.

CDR3 nucleotide sequence: TGTGCCAGCAGGGGACAGGGCAATCAGCCCCAGCATTTT. It encodes CASRGQGNQPQHF. The gene calls are TRBV28 and TRBJ1-5, with TRBD1 identical over 8 bases. Germline CDR1 reads MDHEN; CDR2 reads SYDVKM. The ends lost 6 bases at V and 2 bases at J; junction bases unmatched: 0. The CDR3 is made up of 13 amino acids.

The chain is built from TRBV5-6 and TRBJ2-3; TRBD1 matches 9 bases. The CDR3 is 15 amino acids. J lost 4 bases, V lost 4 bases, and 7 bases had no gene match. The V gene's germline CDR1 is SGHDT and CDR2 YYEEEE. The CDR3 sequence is CASSIGQGPADTQYF. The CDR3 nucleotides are TGTGCCAGCAGCATCGGACAGGGGCCGGCAGATACGCAGTATTTT.

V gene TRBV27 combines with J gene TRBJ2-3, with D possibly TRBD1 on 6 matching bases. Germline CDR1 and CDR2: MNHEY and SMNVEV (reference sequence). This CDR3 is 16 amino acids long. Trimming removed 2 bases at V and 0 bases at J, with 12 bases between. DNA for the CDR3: TGTGCCAGCAGTTTAAGTCCAGGGGCTAGCACAGATACGCAGTATTTT. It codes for CASSLSPGASTDTQYF.

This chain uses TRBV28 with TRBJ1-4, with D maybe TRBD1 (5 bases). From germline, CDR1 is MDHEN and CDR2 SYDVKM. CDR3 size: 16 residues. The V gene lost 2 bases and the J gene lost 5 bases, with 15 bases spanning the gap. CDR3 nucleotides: TGTGCCAGCAGTTTAGGGTCAAGGGGTTTAAATGAAAAACTGTTTTTT. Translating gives CASSLGSRGLNEKLFF.

CDR3 sequence (DNA): TGTGCCAGCAGTTTGGGCCGTGGCTACACCTTC. Translation: CASSLGRGYTF. The gene calls are TRBV25-1 and TRBJ1-2; no clear D. The CDR3 consists of 11 residues. V was cut by 5 bases and J by 7 bases, with 8 bases left in between. Germline values: CDR1 MGHDK, CDR2 SYGVNS.

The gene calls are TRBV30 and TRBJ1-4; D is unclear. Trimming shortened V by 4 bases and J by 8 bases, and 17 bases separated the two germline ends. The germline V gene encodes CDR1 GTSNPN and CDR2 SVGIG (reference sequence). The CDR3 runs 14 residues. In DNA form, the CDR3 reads TGTGCCTGGACCGGGAACAGCGGGAAGGAAAAACTGTTTTTT. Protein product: CAWTGNSGKEKLFF.

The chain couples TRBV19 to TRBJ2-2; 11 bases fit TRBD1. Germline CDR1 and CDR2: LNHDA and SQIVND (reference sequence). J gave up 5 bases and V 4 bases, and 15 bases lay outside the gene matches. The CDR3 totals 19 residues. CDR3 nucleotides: TGTGCCAGTAGTACGGGGACAGGGGGTGGTGAGTTACGGACCGGGGAGCTGTTTTTT. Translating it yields CASSTGTGGGELRTGELFF.

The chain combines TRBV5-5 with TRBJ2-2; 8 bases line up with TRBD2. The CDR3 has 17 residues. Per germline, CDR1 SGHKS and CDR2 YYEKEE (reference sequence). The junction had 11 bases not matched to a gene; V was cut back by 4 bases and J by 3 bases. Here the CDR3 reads CASSPPGGGRDTGELFF. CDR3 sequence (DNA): TGTGCCAGCAGCCCACCGGGGGGGGGACGCGACACCGGGGAGCTGTTTTTT.

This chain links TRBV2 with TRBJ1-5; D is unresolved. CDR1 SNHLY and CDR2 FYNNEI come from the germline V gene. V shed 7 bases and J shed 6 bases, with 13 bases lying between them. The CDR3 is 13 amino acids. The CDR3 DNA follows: TGTGCCAGCAACGTAGGGAGGGCTCAGCCCCAGCATTTT. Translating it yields CASNVGRAQPQHF.

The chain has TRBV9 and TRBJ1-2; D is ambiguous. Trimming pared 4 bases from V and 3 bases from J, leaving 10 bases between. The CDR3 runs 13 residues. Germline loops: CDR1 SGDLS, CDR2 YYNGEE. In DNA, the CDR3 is TGTGCCAGCAGCCCGGAACGGGACTATGGCTACACCTTC. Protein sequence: CASSPERDYGYTF.

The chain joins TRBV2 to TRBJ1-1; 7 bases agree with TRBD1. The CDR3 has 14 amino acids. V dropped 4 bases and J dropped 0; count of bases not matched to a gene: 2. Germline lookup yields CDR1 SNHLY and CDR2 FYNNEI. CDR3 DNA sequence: TGTGCCAGCAGTGGACAGGGCCTGAACACTGAAGCTTTCTTT. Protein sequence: CASSGQGLNTEAFF.

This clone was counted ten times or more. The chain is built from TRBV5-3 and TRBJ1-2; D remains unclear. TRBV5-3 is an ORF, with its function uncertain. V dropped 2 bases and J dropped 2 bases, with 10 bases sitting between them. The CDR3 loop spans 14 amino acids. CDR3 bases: TGTGCCAGAAGCTTCCGGGTCTCCAACTATGGCTACACCTTC. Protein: CARSFRVSNYGYTF.

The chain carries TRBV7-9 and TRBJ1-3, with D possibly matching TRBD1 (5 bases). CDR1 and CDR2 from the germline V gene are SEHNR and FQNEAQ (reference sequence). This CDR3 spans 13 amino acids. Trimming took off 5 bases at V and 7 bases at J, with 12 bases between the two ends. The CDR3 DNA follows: TGTGCCAGCAGCCCCCAGGGTGGGAACACCATATATTTT. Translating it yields CASSPQGGNTIYF.

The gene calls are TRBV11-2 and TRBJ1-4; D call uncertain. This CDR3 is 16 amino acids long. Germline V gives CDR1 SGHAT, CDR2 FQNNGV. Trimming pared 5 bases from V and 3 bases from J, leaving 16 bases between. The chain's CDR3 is CASSLRPAGANEKLFF. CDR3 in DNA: TGTGCCAGCAGCCTTCGACCCGCTGGAGCTAATGAAAAACTGTTTTTT. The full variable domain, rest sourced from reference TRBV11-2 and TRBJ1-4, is EAGVAQSPRYKIIEKRQSVAFWCNPISGHATLYWYQQILGQGPKLLIQFQNNGVVDDSQLPKDRFSAERLKGVDSTLKIQPAKLEDSAVYLCASSLRPAGANEKLFFGSGTQLSVL.

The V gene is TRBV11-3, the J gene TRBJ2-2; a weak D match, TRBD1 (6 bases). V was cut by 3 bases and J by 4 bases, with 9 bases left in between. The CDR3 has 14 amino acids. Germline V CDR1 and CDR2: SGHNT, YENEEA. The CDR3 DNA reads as TGTGCCAGCAGCTTTCAGGGGTCCACCGGGGAGCTGTTTTTT. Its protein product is CASSFQGSTGELFF. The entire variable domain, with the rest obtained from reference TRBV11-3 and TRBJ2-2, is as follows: EAGVVQSPRYKIIEKKQPVAFWCNPISGHNTLYWYLQNLGQGPELLIRYENEEAVDDSQLPKDRFSAERLKGVDSTLKIQPAELGDSAVYLCASSFQGSTGELFFGEGSRLTVL.

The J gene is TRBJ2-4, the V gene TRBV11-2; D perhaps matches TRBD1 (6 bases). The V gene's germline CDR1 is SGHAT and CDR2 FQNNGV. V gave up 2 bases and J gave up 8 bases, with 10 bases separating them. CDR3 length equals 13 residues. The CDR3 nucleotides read TGTGCCAGCAGCTTAATGGCAGGGGACATTCAGTACTTC. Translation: CASSLMAGDIQYF.

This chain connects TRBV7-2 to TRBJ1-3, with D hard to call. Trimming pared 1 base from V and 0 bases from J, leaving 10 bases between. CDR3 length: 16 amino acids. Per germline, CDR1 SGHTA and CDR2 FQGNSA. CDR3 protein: CASSLGPTSSGNTIYF. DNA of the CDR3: TGTGCCAGCAGCTTAGGTCCAACGAGCTCTGGAAACACCATATATTTT.

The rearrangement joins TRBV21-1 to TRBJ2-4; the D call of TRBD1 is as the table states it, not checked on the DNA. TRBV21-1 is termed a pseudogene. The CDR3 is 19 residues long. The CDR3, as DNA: TGTGCCAGCAGCAAACCAGGGCGACAACCTGCACTAGCCAAAAACATTCAGTACTTC. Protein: CASSKPGRQPALAKNIQYF.

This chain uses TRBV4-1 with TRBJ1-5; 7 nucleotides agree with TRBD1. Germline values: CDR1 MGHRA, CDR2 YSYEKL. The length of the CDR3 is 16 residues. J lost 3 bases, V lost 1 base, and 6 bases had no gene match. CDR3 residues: CASSQVWGQSNQPQHF. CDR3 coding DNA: TGCGCCAGCAGCCAAGTATGGGGACAGTCCAATCAGCCCCAGCATTTT.

The CDR3 DNA is TGTGCCAGCAGCCGCGGGACTAGCGGGGGCACAGATACGCAGTATTTT. Amino acid sequence: CASSRGTSGGTDTQYF. The J gene is TRBJ2-3, the V gene TRBV7-7; TRBD2 aligns across 13 bases. The V segment lost 5 bases and the J segment 1 base; nucleotides outside the gene matches: 3. This CDR3 has 16 residues. CDR1 SSHAT and CDR2 FNYEAQ come from the germline V gene (reference sequence).

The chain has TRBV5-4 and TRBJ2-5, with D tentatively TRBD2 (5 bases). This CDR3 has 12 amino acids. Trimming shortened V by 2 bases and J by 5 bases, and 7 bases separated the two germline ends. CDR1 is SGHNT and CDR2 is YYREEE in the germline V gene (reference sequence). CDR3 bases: TGTGCCAGCAGCTTCTCGGGGGAGACCCAGTACTTC. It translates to CASSFSGETQYF.